The sequence of this T cell receptor beta chain was determined in a study of sequential checkpoint blockade in melanoma. Study-wide context: Arm A got nivolumab then ipilimumab; arm B the reverse, 1:1. Both treatment sequences were followed by maintenance nivolumab.

Treatment: randomized to nivolumab then ipilimumab (arm A) or the reverse (arm B). None of the patients previously received DNA-damaging chemotherapy. PBMC sorting kept live CD3+CD8+ cells without CD19 or CD56. Per germline, CDR1 MDHEN and CDR2 SYDVKM. Trimming took 5 bases from V and 2 from J, leaving 15 bases between them. The CDR3 runs to 15 residues. Sequenced by immunoSEQ multiplex PCR; TCRdb stores in-frame clones only, minus some. The repertoire includes tens of thousands of clones, 84% of them detected once, and 4.5% to 7% sits in the top ten. The chain is built from TRBV28 and TRBJ2-5; possibly TRBD1 for D (7 bases). This receptor was obtained from a human donor with melanoma. The sample in question was CD8+ T cells sorted from blood (inferred from file names), obtained from a patient given nivolumab and ipilimumab in sequence. CDR3 DNA: TGTGCCAGCAGTCCTACACAGGGGACTCAAGAGACCCAGTACTTC. This translates into CASSPTQGTQETQYF.